The 15 T cell receptor beta chains listed next were all sequenced from one sample in a study of shared clonotypes between healthy human individuals (dated by TCRdb to 2020 to 2022). Library method: the immunoSEQ multiplex PCR assay. TCRdb's version of the immuneACCESS table is confined to in-frame rearrangements and falls short of the full clone set. An unresolved V gene accounts for under half of the shortfall where checked; the remainder is of unknown origin. This sample lists some 600,000 clones; approximately 96% were detected once. Together, the top ten hold approximately 0.12% of the sample. CD8 naive samples consisted of CD45RO-negative cells that were positively selected for CCR7, yielding a CD45RA+CCR7+ population without TemRA cells. Input material: naive CD8+ T cells sorted from blood. Read against the paper, the sample's cell subset or site label means: CD45RA+CCR7+. The receptors were gathered from a woman in her twenties or thirties in good health.

The chain's CDR3 is CASSLGASPWRTEAFF. The CDR3 coding sequence is TGTGCCAGCAGCTTAGGGGCTTCTCCATGGCGCACTGAAGCTTTCTTT. This chain connects TRBV7-9 to TRBJ1-1; D gene ambiguous. The V end was cut by 1 base, the J end by 4 bases, with 16 bases between. Germline CDR1 SEHNR, CDR2 FQNEAQ (reference sequence). The CDR3 has 16 amino acids.

Note on this clone: The sample holds other DNA sequences that translate to the same CDR3. The V call is TRBV9, the J call TRBJ2-3, with unresolved D. V was clipped by 0 bases and J by 2 bases, with 1 base between them. Germline V gene lookup returns CDR1 SGDLS and CDR2 YYNGEE. CDR3 length equals 12 residues. The CDR3: CASSVDTDTQYF. CDR3 nucleotides: TGTGCCAGCAGCGTAGACACAGATACGCAGTATTTT.

The chain is built from TRBV5-6 and TRBJ2-1; 8 nucleotides agree with TRBD2. The V segment lost 1 base and the J segment 4 bases; nucleotides outside the gene matches: 10. CDR3 size: 17 residues. Germline V CDR1 and CDR2: SGHDT, YYEEEE. The DNA of the CDR3 is TGTGCCAGCAGCTTGTGGTCTAGCGGGTTAAGTTACAATGAGCAGTTCTTC. Translation: CASSLWSSGLSYNEQFF.

The chain combines TRBV28 with TRBJ2-7, with TRBD1 matching over 9 bases. The ends lost 3 bases at V and 6 bases at J; junction bases unmatched: 6. CDR3 length equals 14 residues. Germline-derived CDR1 and CDR2 are MDHEN and SYDVKM. The CDR3 loop reads CASSFRQGVAEQYF. DNA of the CDR3: TGTGCCAGCAGTTTTCGACAGGGGGTAGCCGAGCAGTACTTC.

V and J are TRBV15 and TRBJ1-5; D is unclear. The germline CDR1 and CDR2 sequences are LNHNV and YYDKDF (reference sequence). This CDR3 has 13 amino acids. V was shortened by 2 bases and J by 4 bases, with 6 bases between the two germline ends. The CDR3 here is CATSRQINQPQHF. CDR3 coding DNA: TGTGCCACCAGCAGACAAATAAATCAGCCCCAGCATTTT. The full variable domain, with the rest looked up from reference TRBV15 and TRBJ1-5, is DAMVIQNPRYQVTQFGKPVTLSCSQTLNHNVMYWYQQKSSQAPKLLFHYYDKDFNNEADTPDNFQSRRPNTSFCFLDIRSPGLGDTAMYLCATSRQINQPQHFGDGTRLSIL.

The rearrangement joins TRBV2 to TRBJ1-4; 7 bases match TRBD1. The V segment lost 8 bases and the J segment 10 bases; nucleotides outside the gene matches: 19. This CDR3 spans 16 amino acids. CDR1 is SNHLY and CDR2 is FYNNEI in the germline V gene. This chain's CDR3 is CASLERIQGSVGKLFF. CDR3 coding DNA: TGTGCCAGCCTAGAGCGGATACAGGGGTCTGTCGGAAAACTGTTTTTT.

DNA for the CDR3: TGTGCCAGCATCCTCGACAGGGGTGTTTATGAAAAACTGTTTTTT. It yields the protein CASILDRGVYEKLFF. This chain joins TRBV9 and TRBJ1-4; TRBD1 matches at 8 bases. This CDR3 comprises 15 residues. V lost 6 bases to trimming and J lost 6 bases; unmatched junction nucleotides: 10. Germline V gene data show CDR1 as SGDLS and CDR2 as YYNGEE.

The V call is TRBV4-1, the J call TRBJ2-3; tentatively, D is TRBD2 (5 bases). The germline V and J ends were trimmed by 0 bases and 7 bases, with 20 bases remaining between them. CDR1 and CDR2 from the germline V gene are MGHRA and YSYEKL. The CDR3 runs to 17 residues. CDR3 coding DNA: TGCGCCAGCAGCCAAGATAGTCAGGACTTATACTCGAATACGCAGTATTTT. This encodes CASSQDSQDLYSNTQYF.

V usage is TRBV28 and J usage is TRBJ2-1; 7 bases line up with TRBD2. This CDR3 has 15 residues. Germline CDR1 reads MDHEN; CDR2 reads SYDVKM. V lost 5 bases, J lost 5 bases, and 9 bases stayed unmatched. The CDR3 spells CASSPGAGTNNEQFF. The CDR3 DNA sequence: TGTGCCAGCAGTCCGGGTGCCGGGACTAACAATGAGCAGTTCTTC.

This clone was recorded once. The chain combines TRBV5-6 with TRBJ2-7; TRBD2 is a possible D gene (5 bases). The CDR3 extends over 16 amino acids. CDR1 SGHDT and CDR2 YYEEEE come from the germline V gene. Deletions cut 0 bases from V and 3 bases from J, with 16 bases between. The CDR3 is CASSLGAASLDYEQYF. CDR3 DNA: TGTGCCAGCAGCTTGGGGGCTGCTAGCTTGGACTACGAGCAGTACTTC.

This clone appeared once. This chain joins TRBV28 and TRBJ2-1; 7 bases are a match to TRBD1. This CDR3 spans 14 amino acids. Per germline, CDR1 MDHEN and CDR2 SYDVKM. V lost 5 bases to trimming and J lost 3 bases; unmatched junction nucleotides: 4. The CDR3 coding sequence is TGTGCCAGCAGTCCGGACAGGATCTACAATGAGCAGTTCTTC. Translating it yields CASSPDRIYNEQFF.

This chain joins TRBV7-9 and TRBJ2-1, with D maybe TRBD2 (6 bases). Trimming took 7 bases from V and 1 from J, leaving 14 bases between them. The CDR3 has 15 residues. Germline CDR1 reads SEHNR; CDR2 reads FQNEAQ (reference sequence). The CDR3 here is CASTSPGVSYNEQFF. Here the CDR3 DNA reads TGTGCCAGCACCAGCCCGGGAGTTTCCTACAATGAGCAGTTCTTC. The whole variable domain, remainder taken from reference TRBV7-9 and TRBJ2-1, is DTGVSQNPRHKITKRGQNVTFRCDPISEHNRLYWYRQTLGQGPEFLTYFQNEAQLEKSRLLSDRFSAERPKGSFSTLEIQRTEQGDSAMYLCASTSPGVSYNEQFFGPGTRLTVL.

Note on this clone: The sample contains more than one DNA sequence encoding this CDR3. The chain is built from TRBV4-1 and TRBJ2-5, with D hard to call. CDR1 is MGHRA, CDR2 YSYEKL, per germline. The CDR3 spans 13 residues. The V end was cut by 0 bases, the J end by 3 bases, with 5 bases between. This CDR3 reads CASSQDLEETQYF. CDR3 DNA sequence: TGCGCCAGCAGCCAAGATTTGGAAGAGACCCAGTACTTC.

This chain connects TRBV7-9 to TRBJ2-1; D possibly corresponds to TRBD1 (8 bases). This CDR3 is built from 18 residues. Trimming took 6 bases from V and 4 from J, leaving 25 bases between them. Germline V gene sequence: CDR1 SEHNR, CDR2 FQNEAQ (reference sequence). This CDR3 reads CASRMSGLNRGGYNEQFF. CDR3 DNA: TGTGCCAGCAGAATGAGCGGATTAAACAGGGGGGGATACAATGAGCAGTTCTTC.

The chain uses TRBV7-3 and TRBJ2-7; either TRBD1 or TRBD2 may supply D (5 bases each). In germline, CDR1 is SGHTA, CDR2 FQGTGA. Deletions cut 4 bases from V and 7 bases from J, with 11 bases between. The CDR3 extends over 12 amino acids. The CDR3 DNA sequence: TGTGCCAGCAGCTCGGGGACGGGAGAGCAGTACTTC. Translation: CASSSGTGEQYF. The entire variable domain, with the rest obtained from reference TRBV7-3 and TRBJ2-7, is as follows: GAGVSQTPSNKVTEKGKYVELRCDPISGHTALYWYRQSLGQGPEFLIYFQGTGAADDSGLPNDRFFAVRPEGSVSTLKIQRTERGDSAVYLCASSSGTGEQYFGPGTRLTVT.